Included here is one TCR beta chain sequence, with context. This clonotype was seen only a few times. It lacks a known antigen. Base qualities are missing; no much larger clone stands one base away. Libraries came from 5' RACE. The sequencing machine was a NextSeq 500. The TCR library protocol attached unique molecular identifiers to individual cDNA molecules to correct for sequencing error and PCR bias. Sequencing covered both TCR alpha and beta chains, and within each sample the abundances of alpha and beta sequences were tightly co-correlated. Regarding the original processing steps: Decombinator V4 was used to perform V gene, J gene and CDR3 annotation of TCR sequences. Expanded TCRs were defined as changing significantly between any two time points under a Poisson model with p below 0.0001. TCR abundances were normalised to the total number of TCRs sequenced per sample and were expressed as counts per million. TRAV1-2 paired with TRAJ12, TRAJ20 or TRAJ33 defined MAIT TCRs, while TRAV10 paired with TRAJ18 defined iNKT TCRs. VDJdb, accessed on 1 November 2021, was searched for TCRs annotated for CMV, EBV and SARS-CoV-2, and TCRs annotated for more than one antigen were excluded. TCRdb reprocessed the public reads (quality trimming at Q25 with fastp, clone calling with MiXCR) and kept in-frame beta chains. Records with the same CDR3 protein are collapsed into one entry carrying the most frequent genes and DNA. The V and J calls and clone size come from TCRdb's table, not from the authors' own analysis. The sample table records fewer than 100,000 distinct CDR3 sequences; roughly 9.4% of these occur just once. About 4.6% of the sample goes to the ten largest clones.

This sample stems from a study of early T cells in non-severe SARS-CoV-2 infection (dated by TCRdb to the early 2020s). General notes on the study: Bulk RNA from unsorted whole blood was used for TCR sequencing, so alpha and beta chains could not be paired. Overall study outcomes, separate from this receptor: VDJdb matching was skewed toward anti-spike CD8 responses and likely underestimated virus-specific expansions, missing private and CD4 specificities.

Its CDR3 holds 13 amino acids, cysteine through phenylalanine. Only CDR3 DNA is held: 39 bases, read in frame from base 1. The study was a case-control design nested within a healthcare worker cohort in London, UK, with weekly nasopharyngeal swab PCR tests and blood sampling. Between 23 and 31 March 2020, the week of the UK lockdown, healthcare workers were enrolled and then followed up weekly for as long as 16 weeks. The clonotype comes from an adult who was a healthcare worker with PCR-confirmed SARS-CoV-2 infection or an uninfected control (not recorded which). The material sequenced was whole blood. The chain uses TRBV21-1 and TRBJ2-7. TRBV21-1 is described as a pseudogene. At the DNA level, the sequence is TGTGCCAGCAGCAAAGTTCCAAACTACGAGCAGTACTTC. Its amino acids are CASSKVPNYEQYF.